The 7 T cell receptor beta chains below come from one sample, sequenced in a study of blood T cell repertoires in COVID-19. TCRdb's copy holds only in-frame clones and misses some; the assay was immunoSEQ multiplex PCR. The table has 90,000 to 150,000 clones, roughly 80% seen once; the top ten hold 6.2%. Sequencing was done on a sample of peripheral blood. The origin of the receptors is a man aged 70-80 years with acute or convalescent COVID-19.

V and J are TRBV19 and TRBJ1-1, with a tentative D call TRBD1 (5 bases). Germline V CDR1 and CDR2: LNHDA, SQIVND (reference sequence). V dropped 6 bases and J dropped 8 bases, with 10 bases sitting between them. The CDR3 spans 11 residues. The CDR3 loop is CASREGYEAFF. Here the CDR3 DNA reads TGTGCCAGTAGGGAGGGGTACGAAGCTTTCTTT.

The chain recombines TRBV7-9 with TRBJ1-1; TRBD1 matches at 7 bases. This CDR3 comprises 16 residues. The V gene's germline CDR1 is SEHNR and CDR2 FQNEAQ (reference sequence). After removal of 4 bases from V and 7 bases from J, the junction contained 15 bases not matched to a gene. The CDR3 sequence: CASSSLEGGQTYEAFF. The CDR3 bases are TGTGCCAGCAGCTCCCTGGAGGGGGGACAGACTTATGAAGCTTTCTTT.

V is TRBV20-1 and J is TRBJ2-5; D is undetermined. Germline CDR1 DFQATT, CDR2 SNEGSKA (reference sequence). Trimming shortened V by 4 bases and J by 7 bases, and 16 bases separated the two germline ends. CDR3 length: 13 residues. CDR3 in amino acids: CSAIDPDHWTQYF. The CDR3, as DNA: TGCAGTGCTATTGATCCAGATCATTGGACCCAGTACTTC.

The chain employs TRBV30 and TRBJ2-5; TRBD2 agrees at 10 bases. The CDR3 spans 13 residues. Germline V CDR1 and CDR2: GTSNPN, SVGIG (reference sequence). Losses at the gene ends were 2 bases for V and 3 bases for J; bases not matched to a gene: 0. The CDR3 loop is CAWSLAGEETQYF. The DNA of the CDR3 is TGTGCCTGGAGTCTAGCGGGGGAAGAGACCCAGTACTTC.

V gene TRBV7-2 combines with J gene TRBJ2-7; D may be TRBD2 (7 bases). V shed 8 bases and J shed 0 bases, with 11 bases lying between them. CDR3 size: 13 residues. The V gene's germline CDR1 is SGHTA and CDR2 FQGNSA. CDR3 DNA: TGTGCCAGCGGAGGGGGGGGCTCCTACGAGCAGTACTTC. Amino acid sequence: CASGGGGSYEQYF.

This clone came up a few times. This sequence joins TRBV5-1 and TRBJ2-1, with 9 bases that match TRBD2. The length of the CDR3 is 16 residues. CDR1 is SGHRS, CDR2 YFSETQ, per germline. Unmatched junction bases numbered 7, after V lost 4 bases and J lost 2 bases. The DNA of the CDR3 is TGCGCCAGCAGCCGAAAGACTAGCGGAACCTACAATGAGCAGTTCTTC. It encodes CASSRKTSGTYNEQFF.

This sequence joins TRBV3-1 (or the pseudogene TRBV3-2) and TRBJ1-4; D perhaps matches TRBD1 (5 bases). V was trimmed by 3 bases and J by 4 bases, leaving 9 bases between them. CDR3 length: 14 residues. Germline values: CDR1 LGHDT, CDR2 YNNKEL (reference sequence). CDR3 bases: TGTGCCAGCAGCCAGGAGGGGAATAATGAAAAACTGTTTTTT. As protein: CASSQEGNNEKLFF.